This T cell receptor beta chain came from a study of memory CD4+ T cells and cytomegalovirus serostatus (dated by TCRdb to about 2019). With regard to the full study: The cohort comprised 33 healthy Belgian adults, 9 CMV seropositive and some 24 CMV seronegative. To replicate a published TCR-based CMV serostatus classifier, the study sequenced CD4+ memory TCRbeta repertoires from a Belgian cohort whose cytomegalovirus serostatus was known.

Genomic DNA was extracted from sorted cells with the Quick-DNA Microprep Kit. Amplification of TCRbeta DNA was done with the immunoSEQ hsTCRbeta kit, following the protocol from the manufacturer. An Illumina MiSeq instrument was used to sequence the TCRbeta libraries. Per the original workflow: Once out-of-frame sequences had been removed, fewer than 2.5 million distinct TCRbeta sequences were left, which works out to an average of around 67,000 per individual. Each individual was scored using the number of 150 to 200 previously reported CMV-associated TCRbeta sequences that the individual carried and the total number of productive distinct TCRbeta sequences. A beta-binomial model was reimplemented in Python, and scikit-learn random forests with default parameters were trained on US cohort data. Classifier performance on the Belgian cohort was reported as the median AUC with percentile confidence intervals calculated over 10,000 bootstrap iterations. TCRdb limited this immuneACCESS table to in-frame rearrangements with V and J called. A share of clones is missing; checked studies link under half to unresolved V genes, and the rest is unexplained. The V and J calls and clone size are taken from that table; D and trimming were inferred from the DNA. This sample has about 75,000 clones in its table, and around 80% of those were observed once. Of the sample, around 2.6% is held by the ten largest clones.

This clone was seen only once. There is no known antigen for this receptor. No per-base quality is available; no much larger clone lies one base away. Single viable CD3+CD4+CD8-CD45RO+ cells were sorted as memory CD4+ T cells on a FACSAria II. CMV serostatus was determined using a Roche Elecsys assay that detects serum IgG against CMV pp150, pp28, p38 and p52. Following thawing, total CD4+ T cells were enriched through positive selection using CD4 magnetic microbeads. Samples originated from another study that specifically interrogated the CD4+ T cell memory repertoire. Peripheral blood mononuclear cells were isolated and cryopreserved following standard operating procedures; serum was stored at -80 °C. CD3-PerCP (BW264/56), CD4-APC (RPA-T4), CD45RO-PE (UCHT1) and CD8-Pacific Orange (3B5) antibodies were used for staining, and non-viable cells were excluded with Sytox blue. Points the paper makes about the study in general: Only CD4+CD45RO+ memory cells were sequenced, in contrast to the original study, in which naive and memory CD4+ and CD8+ populations were covered. For predicting CMV serostatus, the median bootstrapped AUC was roughly 0.95 using the original framework and less than 0.93 using a US-trained random forest. On the Belgian cohort, the classifier built on the original framework reached a median bootstrapped AUC of roughly 0.94, with a 95% CI of 0.76-1.00. Among the roughly 160 previously reported CMV-associated TCRbeta sequences, 67 showed up in the CD4+ memory repertoires, with each one found in between one and five individuals. The results were read as suggesting that the CMV-associated TCR signature is, for the most part, present in the CD4+ memory repertoire.

The junction carries 12 bases between V and J, which are trimmed by 3 bases and 6 bases respectively. Looking up the germline V gene yields CDR1 KGHSH and CDR2 LQKENI. The CDR3 goes from the cysteine to the phenylalanine over 15 residues. Only CDR3 DNA is held: 45 bases, read in frame from base 1. The sequence came from an adult in good health and CMV-seropositive. The sequence joins TRBV18 to TRBJ1-6; the D gene cannot be named for sure. Sequencing was performed on memory CD4+ T cells from blood. This receptor has the CDR3 CASSPQWQSNSPLHF. DNA sequence: TGTGCCAGCTCACCCCAGTGGCAGAGTAATTCACCCCTCCACTTT.